This T cell receptor (beta chain) was sequenced for a study of cytomegalovirus exposure and HLA in healthy donors. Study as a whole: Around 80 million unique TCR sequences came from HLA-typed donors in an early release.

With respect to this clone: The antigen is undetermined.

Primers included in the PCR were 60 Vbeta and 13 Jbeta primers. Sequencing used immunoSEQ multiplex PCR; TCRdb keeps in-frame clones, though not all of them. The sample includes 150,000 to 200,000 clones, 70% to 80% of them seen just once. Study outcomes and limitations: It was reportedly the case that the classifier diagnosed cytomegalovirus status with high specificity and sensitivity.

CDR1 SGHRS and CDR2 YFSETQ come from the germline V gene. Germline trimming cut 4 bases from V and 7 bases from J; bases unmatched to any gene: 8. The CDR3 is 14 residues long. The V call is TRBV5-1, the J call TRBJ2-1; 7 nucleotides line up with TRBD1. The sample was PBMCs. This receptor was identified in a woman aged 40 to 55 in good health and CMV-seronegative. For the CDR3, the DNA is TGCGCCAGCAGCACGGAACAGGGGCGGAATGAGCAGTTCTTC. Protein product: CASSTEQGRNEQFF.